Listed below are T cell receptor beta chains from one sample, sequenced in a study of CD8+CD57+ T cells in acquired aplastic anemia. TCRdb fed the reads into MiXCR, producing one record per CDR3 protein. The sample holds hundreds of thousands of distinct CDR3 sequences, around 33% seen once. Sequenced input: sorted CD4+, CD8+, or CD8+CD57+ T cells (not recorded which) from PBMCs. These receptors came from a human donor with aplastic anemia. The CDR3 runs from the conserved cysteine through the conserved F or W. The D gene is left open where the match is weak. Some rows have no size entry. The others give once, few or many, or a class for an expanded clone.

d_call: TRBD1; clone_size: few; j_call: TRBJ2-7; v_call: TRBV7-6; cdr3_aa: CASSLRPGQGFHEQYF; cdr3_nt: TGTGCCAGCAGCCTACGTCCGGGACAGGGTTTTCACGAGCAGTACTTC
d_call: TRBD1; clone_size: many; j_call: TRBJ2-7; v_call: TRBV11-3; cdr3_aa: CASSRDRDLEQYF; cdr3_nt: TGTGCCAGCAGCCGGGACAGGGATCTCGAGCAGTACTTC
d_call: -; clone_size: -; j_call: TRBJ1-2; v_call: TRBV2; cdr3_aa: CASSDMTYVYGYTF; cdr3_nt: TGTGCCAGCAGTGATATGACATACGTCTATGGCTACACCTTC
d_call: -; clone_size: -; j_call: TRBJ1-2; v_call: TRBV14; cdr3_aa: CASSPAGNTF; cdr3_nt: TGTGCCAGCAGCCCCGCTGGAAACACCTTC
d_call: -; clone_size: -; j_call: TRBJ1-1; v_call: TRBV20-1; cdr3_aa: CSARELNTEAFF; cdr3_nt: TGCAGTGCTAGAGAATTGAACACTGAAGCTTTCTTT
d_call: -; clone_size: few; j_call: TRBJ1-1; v_call: TRBV10-3; cdr3_aa: CASRWGGTEAFF; cdr3_nt: TGTGCCAGCAGGTGGGGGGGCACTGAAGCTTTCTTT
d_call: -; clone_size: many; j_call: TRBJ1-2; v_call: TRBV14; cdr3_aa: CASSQETFGYGYTF; cdr3_nt: TGTGCCAGCAGCCAAGAGACTTTTGGGTACGGCTACACCTTC
d_call: -; clone_size: -; j_call: TRBJ2-7; v_call: TRBV19; cdr3_aa: CASSDNISSYEQYF; cdr3_nt: TGTGCCAGCAGTGATAACATAAGCTCCTACGAGCAGTACTTC
d_call: TRBD1; clone_size: -; j_call: TRBJ2-7; v_call: TRBV29-1; cdr3_aa: CQQTQGTGTRLYEQYF; cdr3_nt: TGCCAGCAGACACAAGGGACAGGGACGCGACTCTACGAGCAGTACTTC
d_call: -; clone_size: few; j_call: TRBJ1-2; v_call: TRBV11-2; cdr3_aa: CASSNTGTYSYGYTF; cdr3_nt: TGTGCCAGCAGTAATACGGGGACGTACTCCTATGGCTACACCTTC
d_call: TRBD1; clone_size: -; j_call: TRBJ1-5; v_call: TRBV7-9; cdr3_aa: CAGSPADRGNQPQHF; cdr3_nt: TGTGCCGGCAGCCCTGCGGACAGGGGCAATCAGCCCCAGCATTTT
d_call: TRBD2; clone_size: few; j_call: TRBJ2-7; v_call: TRBV20-1; cdr3_aa: CSASGGDYYEQYF; cdr3_nt: TGCAGTGCCTCGGGAGGGGACTACTACGAGCAGTACTTC
d_call: TRBD1; clone_size: -; j_call: TRBJ1-4; v_call: TRBV12-3/TRBV12-4; cdr3_aa: CASSLGQGTPFVNEKLFF; cdr3_nt: TGTGCCAGCAGTTTAGGACAGGGAACCCCCTTCGTCAATGAAAAACTGTTTTTT
d_call: -; clone_size: few; j_call: TRBJ1-1; v_call: TRBV2; cdr3_aa: CASSEGSGTEAFF; cdr3_nt: TGTGCCAGCAGTGAAGGGTCAGGGACTGAAGCTTTCTTT
d_call: -; clone_size: -; j_call: TRBJ2-5; v_call: TRBV11-2; cdr3_aa: CASSSRLLQETQYF; cdr3_nt: TGTGCCAGCAGCTCCCGGCTCCTACAAGAGACCCAGTACTTC
d_call: -; clone_size: few; j_call: TRBJ2-7; v_call: TRBV5-1; cdr3_aa: CASSPLGDIYEQYF; cdr3_nt: TGCGCCAGCAGCCCACTAGGGGACATCTACGAGCAGTACTTC
d_call: -; clone_size: -; j_call: TRBJ2-2; v_call: TRBV6-1; cdr3_aa: CASRSDSASTGELFF; cdr3_nt: TGTGCCAGCAGGTCTGACAGCGCGAGCACCGGGGAGCTGTTTTTT
d_call: -; clone_size: many; j_call: TRBJ1-5; v_call: TRBV2; cdr3_aa: CASSEAGSEIPLKWQPQHF; cdr3_nt: TGTGCCAGCAGTGAAGCGGGTTCAGAGATCCCATTGAAGTGGCAGCCCCAGCATTTT
d_call: -; clone_size: once; j_call: TRBJ2-3; v_call: TRBV20-1; cdr3_aa: CSARVEEWVTDTQYF; cdr3_nt: TGCAGTGCTAGAGTGGAGGAATGGGTCACAGATACGCAGTATTTT
d_call: -; clone_size: few; j_call: TRBJ1-1; v_call: TRBV7-2; cdr3_aa: CASSLARPPFSEAFF; cdr3_nt: TGTGCCAGCAGCTTAGCAAGACCGCCTTTCTCTGAAGCTTTCTTT
d_call: -; clone_size: many; j_call: TRBJ1-6; v_call: TRBV15; cdr3_aa: CATSRDGRDSPLHF; cdr3_nt: TGTGCCACCAGCAGAGATGGTCGGGATTCACCCCTCCACTTT
d_call: TRBD1; clone_size: -; j_call: TRBJ2-7; v_call: TRBV5-1; cdr3_aa: CASSCYPQGAYEQYF; cdr3_nt: TGCGCCAGCAGCTGTTATCCCCAGGGGGCCTACGAGCAGTACTTC
d_call: -; clone_size: many; j_call: TRBJ1-6; v_call: TRBV27; cdr3_aa: CASAEGSSPLHF; cdr3_nt: TGTGCCAGCGCTGAGGGCAGTTCACCCCTCCACTTT